Listed below are T cell receptor beta chains from one sample, sequenced in a study of blood T cell repertoires in COVID-19. Sequenced by immunoSEQ multiplex PCR; TCRdb stores in-frame clones only, minus some. This sample has 70,000 or so clones; over 85% occur once, and the top ten carry roughly 10%. The specimen sequenced was peripheral blood. The receptors were sampled from a human donor in a cohort sampled during active COVID-19. Each CDR3 is given with its conserved first and last residue. Each record gives: CDR3 length, D gene, clone size, J gene, V gene, CDR3 protein, CDR3 DNA. A D gene is named only where the DNA matches it firmly. A clone size is listed for some rows: how often the clone was seen (once, few, many), or a class if it is expanded.

cdr3_length: 16; d_call: NA; clone_size: NA; j_call: TRBJ1-3; v_call: TRBV7-8; cdr3_aa: CASSLVSREAGNTIYF; cdr3_nt: TGTGCCAGCAGCTTAGTCTCCAGGGAAGCTGGAAACACCATATATTTT
cdr3_length: 15; d_call: NA; clone_size: NA; j_call: TRBJ2-7; v_call: TRBV28; cdr3_aa: CASSLSASSRRGQYF; cdr3_nt: TGTGCCAGCAGTTTATCGGCCAGCTCCAGGCGTGGGCAGTACTTC
cdr3_length: 17; d_call: TRBD2; clone_size: once; j_call: TRBJ2-5; v_call: TRBV3-1/TRBV3-2; cdr3_aa: CASSQELGLVSSETQYF; cdr3_nt: TGTGCCAGCAGCCAAGAGCTAGGACTAGTATCATCAGAGACCCAGTACTTC
cdr3_length: 16; d_call: TRBD2; clone_size: NA; j_call: TRBJ2-7; v_call: TRBV19; cdr3_aa: CASPGLAGGTSYEQYF; cdr3_nt: TGTGCCAGTCCGGGACTAGCGGGGGGAACCTCCTACGAGCAGTACTTC
cdr3_length: 11; d_call: NA; clone_size: NA; j_call: TRBJ1-2; v_call: TRBV5-6; cdr3_aa: CASSLLGGYTF; cdr3_nt: TGTGCCAGCAGCTTGCTCGGGGGCTACACCTTC
cdr3_length: 14; d_call: NA; clone_size: NA; j_call: TRBJ1-4; v_call: TRBV15; cdr3_aa: CATSPRGGGEKLFF; cdr3_nt: TGTGCCACCAGTCCCCGAGGTGGGGGGGAAAAACTGTTTTTT
cdr3_length: 17; d_call: NA; clone_size: NA; j_call: TRBJ2-3; v_call: TRBV4-1; cdr3_aa: CASTRQFLAGSTDTQYF; cdr3_nt: TGCGCCAGCACACGCCAGTTCCTAGCAGGTAGCACAGATACGCAGTATTTT
cdr3_length: 13; d_call: TRBD2; clone_size: NA; j_call: TRBJ2-1; v_call: TRBV24-1; cdr3_aa: CATSRIAGDEQFF; cdr3_nt: TGTGCCACCAGCCGAATAGCGGGGGATGAGCAGTTCTTC
cdr3_length: 15; d_call: NA; clone_size: NA; j_call: TRBJ2-1; v_call: TRBV7-3; cdr3_aa: CASSLTFTGTNEQFF; cdr3_nt: TGTGCCAGCAGCTTAACGTTTACAGGGACCAATGAGCAGTTCTTC
cdr3_length: 15; d_call: TRBD2; clone_size: NA; j_call: TRBJ2-7; v_call: TRBV3-1/TRBV3-2; cdr3_aa: CASSHSLAVSYEQYF; cdr3_nt: TGTGCCAGCAGCCATTCTCTAGCGGTTTCCTACGAGCAGTACTTC
cdr3_length: 14; d_call: NA; clone_size: NA; j_call: TRBJ1-4; v_call: TRBV27; cdr3_aa: CASSLRPYNEKLFF; cdr3_nt: TGTGCCAGCAGTTTGCGGCCTTATAATGAAAAACTGTTTTTT
cdr3_length: 14; d_call: TRBD1; clone_size: NA; j_call: TRBJ2-1; v_call: TRBV7-3; cdr3_aa: CASSANDRDNEQFF; cdr3_nt: TGTGCCAGCAGCGCTAACGACAGGGATAATGAGCAGTTCTTC
cdr3_length: 15; d_call: NA; clone_size: NA; j_call: TRBJ2-5; v_call: TRBV28; cdr3_aa: CASSSPRELQETQYF; cdr3_nt: TGTGCCAGCAGTTCTCCGAGGGAGCTCCAAGAGACCCAGTACTTC
cdr3_length: 16; d_call: NA; clone_size: once; j_call: TRBJ1-5; v_call: TRBV28; cdr3_aa: CASSLNRDGLNQPQHF; cdr3_nt: TGTGCCAGCAGCCTGAACAGGGACGGGTTGAATCAGCCCCAGCATTTT
cdr3_length: 18; d_call: TRBD2; clone_size: NA; j_call: TRBJ2-3; v_call: TRBV9; cdr3_aa: CASSVEASGIYVEDTQYF; cdr3_nt: TGTGCCAGCAGCGTAGAGGCTAGCGGGATTTACGTTGAAGATACGCAGTATTTT
cdr3_length: 14; d_call: TRBD1; clone_size: NA; j_call: TRBJ2-2; v_call: TRBV6-2/TRBV6-3; cdr3_aa: CASSDRTGRGELFF; cdr3_nt: TGTGCCAGCAGTGATAGGACAGGTCGGGGGGAGCTGTTTTTT
cdr3_length: 17; d_call: TRBD1; clone_size: NA; j_call: TRBJ1-3; v_call: TRBV19; cdr3_aa: CASSIHAGGTSGNTIYF; cdr3_nt: TGTGCCAGTAGTATTCATGCAGGGGGGACCTCTGGAAACACCATATATTTT
cdr3_length: 14; d_call: NA; clone_size: NA; j_call: TRBJ1-5; v_call: TRBV6-5; cdr3_aa: CASRLDTGVGPQHF; cdr3_nt: TGTGCCAGCAGACTTGATACAGGTGTGGGGCCCCAGCATTTT
cdr3_length: 15; d_call: NA; clone_size: NA; j_call: TRBJ2-2; v_call: TRBV6-6; cdr3_aa: CASSYSEKNTGELFF; cdr3_nt: TGTGCCAGCAGTTACTCGGAGAAAAACACCGGGGAGCTGTTTTTT
cdr3_length: 14; d_call: NA; clone_size: NA; j_call: TRBJ2-3; v_call: TRBV19; cdr3_aa: CASSNGMSTDTQYF; cdr3_nt: TGTGCCAGTAGTAACGGGATGAGCACAGATACGCAGTATTTT
cdr3_length: 16; d_call: NA; clone_size: NA; j_call: TRBJ1-5; v_call: TRBV4-1; cdr3_aa: CASSQGYVGRGQPQHF; cdr3_nt: TGCGCCAGCAGCCAAGGCTACGTCGGGCGGGGTCAGCCCCAGCATTTT
cdr3_length: 18; d_call: NA; clone_size: NA; j_call: TRBJ2-3; v_call: TRBV5-1; cdr3_aa: CASSLGPGGEFSTDTQYF; cdr3_nt: TGCGCCAGCAGCTTGGGCCCTGGAGGAGAATTTAGCACAGATACGCAGTATTTT
cdr3_length: 17; d_call: TRBD1; clone_size: NA; j_call: TRBJ2-3; v_call: TRBV9; cdr3_aa: CASSVALRTGGRDTQYF; cdr3_nt: TGTGCCAGCAGCGTAGCCCTTCGGACAGGGGGGAGGGATACGCAGTATTTT
cdr3_length: 13; d_call: NA; clone_size: NA; j_call: TRBJ2-3; v_call: TRBV27; cdr3_aa: CASSLSPLDTQYF; cdr3_nt: TGTGCCAGCAGTTTATCCCCACTGGATACGCAGTATTTT
cdr3_length: 15; d_call: TRBD1; clone_size: NA; j_call: TRBJ2-7; v_call: TRBV2; cdr3_aa: CASSRDRDSSYEQYF; cdr3_nt: TGTGCCAGCAGCCGCGACCGGGACAGCTCCTACGAGCAGTACTTC
cdr3_length: 11; d_call: NA; clone_size: once; j_call: TRBJ2-1; v_call: TRBV7-2; cdr3_aa: CASSVYNEQFF; cdr3_nt: TGTGCCAGCAGCGTATACAATGAGCAGTTCTTC
cdr3_length: 13; d_call: NA; clone_size: NA; j_call: TRBJ2-5; v_call: TRBV7-2; cdr3_aa: CASSPLFRETQYF; cdr3_nt: TGTGCCAGCAGCCCTCTATTCAGGGAGACCCAGTACTTC
cdr3_length: 13; d_call: NA; clone_size: once; j_call: TRBJ1-5; v_call: TRBV18; cdr3_aa: CASSPQGDQPQHF; cdr3_nt: TGTGCCAGCTCACCACAAGGGGATCAGCCCCAGCATTTT
cdr3_length: 15; d_call: TRBD2; clone_size: NA; j_call: TRBJ2-1; v_call: TRBV30; cdr3_aa: CAWSPGLAGYDEQFF; cdr3_nt: TGTGCCTGGAGTCCCGGACTAGCGGGATACGATGAGCAGTTCTTC